This T cell receptor beta chain was profiled in a study of molecular identifiers for immune sequencing clone quantification. The V end was cut by 5 bases, the J end by 0 bases, with 14 bases between. The CDR3 has 15 amino acids. Germline values: CDR1 DFQATT, CDR2 SNEGSKA (reference sequence). Previously described methods and listed TCR primers were used for bulk TCR libraries. TCRdb ran MiXCR on the PCR reads and lists one entry per CDR3 protein. The sample lists about 640,000 distinct CDR3 sequences, 15% to 20% occurring once. This clonotype was counted many times. Antigen specificity is unknown. Naive CD8 T cells were sorted as CD8+CD4-CCR7+CD45RA+. Notes on the study in general: The study reportedly detected spiked Jurkat TCR RNA from one cell among one million naive cells. Clones above 20 RNA copies contained over 99% of effector molecules and under 1% of naive molecules.

The sequenced sample consisted of naive CD8+ T cells from blood, with Jurkat cell RNA spiked in. This sample's subset: FACS-sorted CD8+CD4-CCR7+CD45RA+ naive T cells. This clonotype was sampled from a human donor in good health. Some libraries in this study had Jurkat cell RNA spiked in. The genes are TRBV20-1 and TRBJ1-5; D possibly corresponds to TRBD1 (6 bases). The CDR3 sequence: CSAARGQISNQPQHF. CDR3 DNA sequence: TGCAGTGCTGCGAGAGGACAGATTAGCAATCAGCCCCAGCATTTT.